Listed below are T cell receptor beta chains from one sample, sequenced in a study of beta chain features in type 1 diabetes. Some clones are missing from TCRdb's copy, which holds only in-frame ones; the method was immunoSEQ multiplex PCR. The sample shows roughly 610,000 clones, roughly 15% of them seen only once. The sample taken for sequencing was naive CD4+ T cells from blood. The receptors derive from a man between 18 and 29 years old in good health. Each CDR3 is given with its conserved first and last residue. Clone size appears in some rows only: once, few, many, or a class for an expanded clone.

V gene,clone size,CDR3 protein
TRBV5-1,NA,CASSRYRTAQDTQYF
TRBV6-5,few,CASTSGDQETQYF
TRBV7-2,NA,CASSLLQGYEQYF
TRBV7-3,few,CASSSVGTKYNEQFF
TRBV6-5,NA,CASSYASGTGFYGYTF
TRBV4-3,few,CASSPGQTTSTDTQYF
TRBV5-1,few,CASSSGDSASPLHF
TRBV7-2,NA,CASSLVIQRDIYTQYF
TRBV9,few,CASSVWTGGSDTQYF
TRBV27,NA,CASSPLSSGSYEQYF
TRBV6-6,NA,CASRLAINEQFF
TRBV6-5,few,CASSPTGDPETQYF
TRBV7-6,NA,CASSLNQGNQPQHF
TRBV6-5,NA,CASSPLRLRTEAFF
TRBV9,few,CASSAQTAYNEQFF
TRBV5-1,few,CASSLGAGGNQPQHF